The next 17 T cell receptor beta chains were all read from a single sample in a study of CD8 T cells in Susac syndrome. RNA amounts of about 0.45 to 1 ug underwent reverse transcription with random hexamers. TCRdb re-analysed the immunoSEQ multiplex PCR reads in MiXCR, keeping a single row per CDR3 protein. This sample yields 150,000 to 200,000 distinct CDR3 sequences, of which around 94% are seen a single time; about 0.13% belongs to the top ten. Sequencing was done on a sample of CD4+ T cells from PBMCs. Every receptor here comes from a human donor in good health.

This chain links TRBV25-1 with TRBJ2-5, with D unclear. CDR3 length equals 12 residues. V shed 1 base and J shed 5 bases, with 5 bases lying between them. CDR1 and CDR2 from the germline V gene are MGHDK and SYGVNS. Written as DNA, the CDR3 is TGTGCCAGCAGTGAATTTGGGGAGACCCAGTACTTC. Amino acids: CASSEFGETQYF.

The chain has TRBV19 and TRBJ2-1; D remains unclear. Germline CDR1 reads LNHDA; CDR2 reads SQIVND (reference sequence). The CDR3 covers 13 residues. With 3 bases removed from V and 11 bases from J, the gap between germline ends came to 14 bases. The CDR3 DNA reads TGTGCCAGTAGTATTTCGGGTTTACAGAAGCAGTTCTTC. Amino acid sequence: CASSISGLQKQFF. Full variable domain (missing parts from reference TRBV19 and TRBJ2-1): DGGITQSPKYLFRKEGQNVTLSCEQNLNHDAMYWYRQDPGQGLRLIYYSQIVNDFQKGDIAEGYSVSREKKESFPLTVTSAQKNPTAFYLCASSISGLQKQFFGPGTRLTVL.

J is TRBJ2-2 and V is TRBV27; D gene ambiguous. Trimming stripped 4 bases from V and 5 bases from J, with 8 bases between. The germline V gene encodes CDR1 MNHEY and CDR2 SMNVEV (reference sequence). CDR3 size: 13 residues. DNA for the CDR3: TGTGCCAGCAGTTACGGCAGGACCGGGGAGCTGTTTTTT. As protein: CASSYGRTGELFF.

V usage is TRBV29-1 and J usage is TRBJ2-1, with 10 bases lining up with TRBD2. V shed 4 bases and J 6 bases; nucleotides not matched to a gene: 15. The CDR3 is 17 amino acids. CDR1 is SQVTM, CDR2 ANQGSEA, per germline. Here the CDR3 DNA reads TGCAGCGTTGGGACACAACGACTAGCGGGTTCAGTCAATGAGCAGTTCTTC. Residues: CSVGTQRLAGSVNEQFF.

This clonotype appeared once. The V gene is TRBV3-1, the J gene TRBJ1-1, with TRBD1 matching over 7 bases. This CDR3 has 14 amino acids. In germline, CDR1 is LGHDT, CDR2 YNNKEL (reference sequence). The trim removed 2 bases at V and 10 bases at J, leaving 10 bases unmatched. Here the CDR3 reads CASSQRDSRTGAFF. CDR3 nucleotides: TGTGCCAGCAGCCAACGGGACAGCCGAACAGGAGCTTTCTTT.

The chain recombines TRBV12-3 or TRBV12-4 with TRBJ2-7; D not resolved. The CDR3 has 11 residues. V lost 5 bases and J 7 bases, leaving 9 bases between the germline ends. The CDR3 DNA is TGTGCCAGCAGTGGGCTCGGGGAGCAGTACTTC. Protein: CASSGLGEQYF.

This clonotype was observed once. V usage is TRBV29-1 and J usage is TRBJ2-7, with D possibly matching TRBD1 (5 bases). V was shortened by 4 bases and J by 0 bases, with 10 bases between the two germline ends. Looked up from germline, CDR1 is SQVTM and CDR2 is ANQGSEA. The CDR3 spans 13 residues. The DNA for the CDR3 is TGCAGCGTTGCTAGACAGCACTCCTACGAGCAGTACTTC. Residues: CSVARQHSYEQYF.

This chain joins TRBV20-1 and TRBJ2-5; tentatively, D is TRBD2 (6 bases). Trimming stripped 6 bases from V and 1 base from J, with 15 bases between. CDR1 and CDR2 (germline): DFQATT, SNEGSKA (reference sequence). This CDR3 spans 14 amino acids. The DNA of the CDR3 is TGCAGTGCGCAGGGAGGCGCTGGCCAAGAGACCCAGTACTTC. Its translation is CSAQGGAGQETQYF.

This clonotype occurred a few times. The chain carries TRBV30 and TRBJ1-2, with D tentatively TRBD1 (6 bases). The CDR3 totals 11 residues. Trimming cost V 4 bases and J 5 bases, with 8 bases left between them. The germline CDR1 and CDR2 sequences are GTSNPN and SVGIG (reference sequence). The CDR3, as DNA: TGTGCCTGGAACAGGGATTATGGCTACACCTTC. Amino acids: CAWNRDYGYTF.

The CDR3 sequence is CASRLAGGREQYF. CDR3 sequence (DNA): TGTGCCAGCAGACTAGCGGGGGGCAGAGAGCAGTACTTC. This chain uses TRBV12-3 or TRBV12-4 with TRBJ2-5; 12 nucleotides line up with TRBD2. This CDR3 is built from 13 residues. Unmatched junction bases numbered 7, after V lost 6 bases and J lost 11 bases.

The V gene is TRBV2, the J gene TRBJ1-5, with 7 positions matching TRBD1. Looked up from germline, CDR1 is SNHLY and CDR2 is FYNNEI. This CDR3 is built from 14 residues. Losses at the gene ends were 11 bases for V and 0 bases for J; bases not matched to a gene: 7. The CDR3 region is CAGTGENSNQPQHF. The CDR3 nucleotides read TGTGCCGGTACAGGGGAGAATAGCAATCAGCCCCAGCATTTT.

The chain combines TRBV24-1 with TRBJ2-4; D is unresolved. Germline V gene data show CDR1 as KGHDR and CDR2 as SFDVKD. This CDR3 is built from 13 residues. Trimming left V 3 bases short and J 5 bases short, with 7 bases between. CDR3 in DNA: TGTGCCACCAGTGATCCTGGCCAAAACATTCAGTACTTC. This translates into CATSDPGQNIQYF.

This chain links TRBV3-1 with TRBJ1-1; 7 nucleotides line up with TRBD1. The CDR3 is 11 amino acids. Germline CDR1 reads LGHDT; CDR2 reads YNNKEL (reference sequence). J lost 12 bases, V lost 2 bases, and 3 bases had no gene match. The CDR3 loop is CASSQTGATFF. In DNA, the CDR3 is TGTGCCAGCAGCCAAACAGGGGCTACTTTCTTT.

The chain combines TRBV20-1 with TRBJ2-1; D perhaps matches TRBD2 (6 bases). The CDR3 has 15 amino acids. Germline lookup yields CDR1 DFQATT and CDR2 SNEGSKA (reference sequence). Trimming removed 5 bases at V and 3 bases at J, with 17 bases between. The CDR3: CSAGVWAGSYNEQFF. CDR3 nucleotide sequence: TGCAGTGCTGGGGTCTGGGCGGGGAGCTACAATGAGCAGTTCTTC.

The chain is built from TRBV2 and TRBJ2-5, with 10 nucleotides matching TRBD2. This CDR3 has 16 amino acids. Germline CDR1 is SNHLY and CDR2 is FYNNEI. With 3 bases clipped from V and 2 bases from J, the junction kept 6 bases outside the gene matches. This chain's CDR3 is CASSDQALAGQETQYF. DNA for the CDR3: TGTGCCAGCAGTGATCAGGCACTAGCGGGACAAGAGACCCAGTACTTC.

The CDR3 DNA reads as TGTGCCAGTAGTCCGACCTCGGGGGAAGAGCAGTACTTC. Translating gives CASSPTSGEEQYF. This rearrangement joins TRBV19 to TRBJ2-7; tentatively, D is TRBD2 (6 bases). CDR1 LNHDA and CDR2 SQIVND come from the germline V gene (reference sequence). V lost 5 bases and J lost 7, with 15 bases in between. The CDR3 runs to 13 residues.

The rearrangement joins TRBV10-3 to TRBJ2-3; D ambiguous. The germline CDR1 and CDR2 sequences are ENHRY and SYGVKD. Trimming took off 2 bases at V and 14 bases at J, with 17 bases between the two ends. This CDR3 has 13 amino acids. DNA for the CDR3: TGTGCCATCAGTGAGGAATGGACCCAGGCCGTGTATTTT. The encoded protein is CAISEEWTQAVYF.